The present TCR beta chain was sequenced within a study of cytomegalovirus exposure and HLA in healthy donors. Both 60 Vbeta primers and 13 Jbeta primers went into the PCR. Sequenced by immunoSEQ multiplex PCR; TCRdb stores in-frame clones only, minus some. The sample lists some 150,000 clones, approximately 82% occurring once. Trimming at V came to 3 bases and at J to 4 bases, leaving 8 bases not matched to a gene. CDR3 size: 16 residues. CDR1 is ENHRY, CDR2 SYGVKD, per germline. This clonotype was obtained from a male donor in good health and CMV-seronegative. The chain is built from TRBV10-3 and TRBJ2-1; 8 nucleotides line up with TRBD2. Sequencing was performed on PBMCs. CDR3 sequence (DNA): TGTGCCATCAGTGATAGCGGGGCCGGACCATACAATGAGCAGTTCTTC. As protein: CAISDSGAGPYNEQFF.